These 2 T cell receptor beta chains originate from one sample sequenced in a study of early T cells in non-severe SARS-CoV-2 infection. TCRdb passed the 5' RACE reads through MiXCR, listing each CDR3 protein once. The data hold 35,000 to 45,000 distinct CDR3 sequences, with almost 5.5% observed a single time. The sequencing here drew on whole blood, taken at baseline. These receptors were taken from an adult who was a healthcare worker with PCR-confirmed SARS-CoV-2 infection or an uninfected control (not recorded which).

This chain links TRBV11-2 with TRBJ1-1, with D tentatively TRBD1 (5 bases). This CDR3 spans 12 amino acids. Per germline, CDR1 SGHAT and CDR2 FQNNGV. Deletions cut 7 bases from V and 9 bases from J, with 15 bases between. CDR3 region: CASKLHRDQAFF. CDR3 in DNA: TGTGCCAGCAAATTACACCGGGACCAAGCTTTCTTT.

This clonotype was detected many times. The CDR3, as DNA: TGTGCCAGCAGTTACCCCCCCCCCGGGGAGCTGTTTTTT. Protein product: CASSYPPPGELFF. V is TRBV6-2 or TRBV6-3 and J is TRBJ2-2; no definite D call. CDR1 and CDR2 from the germline V gene are MNHEY and SVGEGT. CDR3 length: 13 amino acids. Trimming pared 2 bases from V and 6 bases from J, leaving 7 bases between.